The 21 T cell receptor beta chains presented below share a single source sample, sequenced in a study of spatial heterogeneity in lung cancer. The time point: sample taken at primary tumor resection. No antigen has been assigned to these receptors. Broader study findings: Expanded alpha and beta TCR counts within tumors tracked tumor mutation counts.

TCRdb called the 5' RACE reads again in MiXCR, with one record for every CDR3 protein. This table holds some 21,000 distinct CDR3 sequences, under 6.5% found once. Sequenced here: lung tumor tissue, sampled at surgery. These receptors originate from a male donor with early-stage non-small cell lung cancer.

This clonotype has a count of ten or more. The chain employs TRBV10-3 and TRBJ1-2; TRBD1 matches at 7 bases. The germline CDR1 and CDR2 sequences are ENHRY and SYGVKD. The V and J ends lost 3 bases and 13 bases, in that order; junction bases with no gene match: 11. The CDR3 consists of 13 residues. The CDR3 bases are TGTGCCATCAGTGACCAAGGACGCCAGGGGGTCACCTTC. It is translated as CAISDQGRQGVTF.

This clonotype was seen repeatedly, ten times or more. The rearrangement joins TRBV20-1 to TRBJ1-2; 10 bases are shared with TRBD1. The V segment lost 7 bases and the J segment 4 bases; nucleotides outside the gene matches: 6. From germline, CDR1 is DFQATT and CDR2 SNEGSKA (reference sequence). This CDR3 contains 13 residues. The CDR3 spells CSVGQGVTYGYTF. The CDR3 DNA reads TGCAGTGTAGGACAGGGGGTTACCTATGGCTACACCTTC.

J is TRBJ1-2 and V is TRBV6-2 or TRBV6-3; no firm D call. The V and J ends lost 7 bases and 3 bases respectively, with 9 bases between them. The CDR3 spans 12 residues. Per germline, CDR1 MNHEY and CDR2 SVGEGT. This CDR3 is CASTGWDYGYTF. The DNA of the CDR3 is TGTGCCAGCACGGGCTGGGACTATGGCTACACCTTC.

This clonotype is deemed medium-sized (0.01 to 0.1%). This sequence joins TRBV7-2 and TRBJ2-7; D is unclear. Trimming cost V 6 bases and J 7 bases, with 19 bases left between them. The CDR3 extends over 14 amino acids. Germline-derived CDR1 and CDR2 are SGHTA and FQGNSA. CDR3 loop: CASSFFPPAREQYF. The DNA of the CDR3 is TGTGCCAGCAGTTTTTTTCCCCCAGCCAGAGAGCAGTACTTC.

This clonotype showed up many times. The chain joins TRBV7-9 to TRBJ2-7; 12 bases match TRBD1. The CDR3 runs to 13 residues. CDR1 and CDR2 (germline): SEHNR, FQNEAQ (reference sequence). Trimming removed 8 bases from V and 3 bases from J; junction bases left unmatched: 2. CDR3 protein: CASGTGGNYEQYF. CDR3 nucleotides: TGTGCCAGCGGGACAGGGGGCAACTACGAGCAGTACTTC.

This clonotype was seen at least ten times. J is TRBJ2-7 and V is TRBV20-1; TRBD2 agrees at 8 bases. V lost 5 bases and J lost 1; bases outside the gene matches: 7. Germline lookup yields CDR1 DFQATT and CDR2 SNEGSKA (reference sequence). The CDR3 totals 14 residues. CDR3 sequence: CSAPSRGGSYEQYF. CDR3 nucleotide sequence: TGCAGTGCTCCAAGTCGCGGGGGGTCCTACGAGCAGTACTTC.

This clonotype was counted at least ten times. The V and J genes are TRBV9 and TRBJ1-3; D may be TRBD1 (6 bases). In germline, CDR1 is SGDLS, CDR2 YYNGEE. The CDR3 is made up of 18 amino acids. V was pared by 3 bases and J by 0 bases, with 19 bases between. For the CDR3, the DNA is TGTGCCAGCAGCGGCTCACCAGGGGATCCGATCTCTGGAAACACCATATATTTT. It is translated as CASSGSPGDPISGNTIYF.

This clonotype was observed at least ten times. The chain employs TRBV7-2 and TRBJ1-5; D is undetermined. The CDR3 length is 15 residues. With 1 base removed from V and 1 base from J, the gap between germline ends came to 8 bases. The V gene's germline CDR1 is SGHTA and CDR2 FQGNSA. The CDR3 spells CASSLGVGSNQPQHF. For the CDR3, the DNA is TGTGCCAGCAGCTTAGGCGTGGGAAGCAATCAGCCCCAGCATTTT.

The chain combines TRBV7-9 with TRBJ2-2; 11 bases fit TRBD1. The CDR3 runs to 16 residues. The germline CDR1 and CDR2 sequences are SEHNR and FQNEAQ (reference sequence). Trimming took 5 bases from V and 7 from J; bases not matched to a gene: 9. CDR3 in amino acids: CASSPGQGAYGGELFF. CDR3 in DNA: TGTGCCAGCAGCCCCGGACAGGGGGCATATGGCGGGGAGCTGTTTTTT.

This clonotype was counted ten times or more. The V call is TRBV6-5, the J call TRBJ2-2; D remains unclear. The CDR3 sequence is 13 residues long. Trimming shortened V by 1 base and J by 3 bases, and 3 bases separated the two germline ends. CDR1 is MNHEY, CDR2 SVGAGI, per germline. Here the CDR3 DNA reads TGTGCCAGCAGTTACTTGTACACCGGGGAGCTGTTTTTT. It specifies CASSYLYTGELFF.

This clonotype occurred many times. The genes are TRBV4-2 and TRBJ2-1; 13 bases agree with TRBD2. Germline lookup yields CDR1 LGHNA and CDR2 YNFKEQ. With 5 bases clipped from V and 9 bases from J, the junction kept 7 bases outside the gene matches. The CDR3 loop spans 15 amino acids. The CDR3, as DNA: TGTGCCAGCAGCTCGGGACTAGCGGGAAAATCTGAGCAGTTCTTC. It translates to CASSSGLAGKSEQFF.

This clonotype was counted ten times or more. This sequence joins TRBV9 and TRBJ2-3, with a tentative D call TRBD2 (6 bases). CDR1 and CDR2 from the germline V gene are SGDLS and YYNGEE. This CDR3 is 12 amino acids long. V lost 4 bases to trimming and J lost 8 bases, with 11 bases between them. The CDR3 sequence: CASSPMGGTQYF. The CDR3 DNA is TGTGCCAGCAGCCCCATGGGGGGTACGCAGTATTTT.

This rearrangement joins TRBV7-2 to TRBJ1-2; unclear D gene. The germline V and J ends were trimmed by 4 bases and 4 bases, with 7 bases remaining between them. The length of the CDR3 is 12 residues. Germline V gene lookup returns CDR1 SGHTA and CDR2 FQGNSA. CDR3 sequence (DNA): TGTGCCAGCAGCTCAGGCTTCTATGGCTACACCTTC. Translating gives CASSSGFYGYTF. The full variable domain, completed using reference TRBV7-2 and TRBJ1-2, is GAGVSQSPSNKVTEKGKDVELRCDPISGHTALYWYRQSLGQGLEFLIYFQGNSAPDKSGLPSDRFSAERTGGSVSTLTIQRTQQEDSAVYLCASSSGFYGYTFGSGTRLTVV.

The rearrangement uses TRBV5-6 and TRBJ1-2; possibly TRBD1 for D (6 bases). The CDR3 covers 14 residues. Trimming removed 2 bases from V and 8 bases from J, with 16 bases in between. The germline V gene has CDR1 SGHDT and CDR2 YYEEEE. The CDR3 region has the DNA TGTGCCAGCAGCTTAAGACAGGCCCTCTCCGGCTACACCTTC. It encodes CASSLRQALSGYTF.

This sequence joins TRBV20-1 and TRBJ2-7, with 7 bases aligning to TRBD2. V trimming: 0 bases; J trimming: 7 bases; junction bases outside the gene matches: 15. This CDR3 has 16 residues. Germline loops: CDR1 DFQATT, CDR2 SNEGSKA (reference sequence). As DNA, the CDR3 is TGCAGTGCTAGAGATCGGGAGGCCCTCGGGTTGTATGAGCAGTACTTC. Translating gives CSARDREALGLYEQYF.

This clonotype was counted many times. The J gene is TRBJ1-5, the V gene TRBV6-2 or TRBV6-3; D might be TRBD1 (5 bases). V shed 2 bases and J shed 2 bases, with 13 bases lying between them. The CDR3 is made up of 16 amino acids. Germline V CDR1 and CDR2: MNHEY, SVGEGT. The CDR3 is CASSYEWAGRNQPQHF. CDR3 bases: TGTGCCAGCAGTTACGAGTGGGCAGGGCGCAATCAGCCCCAGCATTTT.

This clonotype was recorded at least ten times. V usage is TRBV28 and J usage is TRBJ1-6; D is uncertain. Germline V gene data show CDR1 as MDHEN and CDR2 as SYDVKM. The CDR3 is 13 amino acids. V lost 5 bases and J 11 bases, leaving 13 bases between the germline ends. The CDR3, as DNA: TGTGCCAGCAGTAGGACCTCCCGGACACCCCTCCACTTT. This encodes CASSRTSRTPLHF.

This clonotype qualifies as medium-sized. This chain uses TRBV7-9 with TRBJ2-7; 7 bases are shared with TRBD1. Germline loops: CDR1 SEHNR, CDR2 FQNEAQ (reference sequence). The V gene end was trimmed by 2 bases and the J gene end by 2 bases; junction bases not matched to a gene: 3. This CDR3 contains 14 residues. In DNA form, the CDR3 reads TGTGCCAGCAGCTTATGGGACAGCCCCTACGAGCAGTACTTC. It specifies CASSLWDSPYEQYF. Complete variable domain (other parts from reference TRBV7-9 and TRBJ2-7): DTGVSQNPRHKITKRGQNVTFRCDPISEHNRLYWYRQTLGQGPEFLTYFQNEAQLEKSRLLSDRFSAERPKGSFSTLEIQRTEQGDSAMYLCASSLWDSPYEQYFGPGTRLTVT.

There are many counts of this clonotype. The chain carries TRBV4-2 and TRBJ2-1; 10 bases align to TRBD2. This CDR3 comprises 15 residues. The germline gives CDR1 LGHNA, CDR2 YNFKEQ. V gave up 0 bases and J gave up 7 bases; unmatched junction bases: 3. For the CDR3, the DNA is TGTGCCAGCAGCCAAGATCAGCGGGGGGGGAATGAGCAGTTCTTC. Its translation is CASSQDQRGGNEQFF.

V gene TRBV28 combines with J gene TRBJ1-1, with D tentatively TRBD1 (5 bases). V was shortened by 10 bases and J by 0 bases, with 15 bases between the two germline ends. Germline CDR1 MDHEN, CDR2 SYDVKM. The CDR3 totals 14 residues. The CDR3 loop is CAIQTAMMNTEAFF. The DNA for the CDR3 is TGTGCCATCCAGACAGCTATGATGAACACTGAAGCTTTCTTT.

This chain uses TRBV19 with TRBJ2-3, with unresolved D. This CDR3 contains 15 residues. The germline V gene encodes CDR1 LNHDA and CDR2 SQIVND (reference sequence). The V end lost 5 bases, the J end lost 0 bases, and 12 bases lay between the germline ends. The CDR3 loop is CASSGAGRSTDTQYF. In nucleotides, the CDR3 is TGTGCCAGTAGTGGAGCAGGCCGAAGCACAGATACGCAGTATTTT.